This T cell receptor beta chain was sequenced during a study of blood T cell repertoires in COVID-19. Study background: Acute and convalescent COVID-19 samples came from the United States, Italy and Spain. T cells, B-cell-depleted T cells, or PBMCs provided the cDNA or gDNA that served as material.

As handled by the study authors: Cell counts per sample came from amplifying reference gene primers. Sequencing used immunoSEQ multiplex PCR; TCRdb keeps in-frame clones, though not all of them. V and J calls and clone size are those listed in that table; D and trimming were worked out from the DNA. The sample has over 55,000 clones; 70% to 80% are singletons. This CDR3 has 17 amino acids. The germline gives CDR1 SGHRS, CDR2 YFSETQ. The ends lost 1 base at V and 1 base at J; junction bases unmatched: 9. The rearrangement uses TRBV5-1 and TRBJ1-1, with 8 positions matching TRBD1. The clonotype originates from a woman in her 70s with acute or convalescent COVID-19. The sequenced sample was peripheral blood. CDR3 protein: CASSLTRTGRANTEAFF. CDR3 sequence (DNA): TGCGCCAGCAGCTTGACCCGGACAGGGAGGGCGAACACTGAAGCTTTCTTT. Variable domain in full (rest from reference TRBV5-1 and TRBJ1-1): KAGVTQTPRYLIKTRGQQVTLSCSPISGHRSVSWYQQTPGQGLQFLFEYFSETQRNKGNFPGRFSGRQFSNSRSEMNVSTLELGDSALYLCASSLTRTGRANTEAFFGQGTRLTVV.